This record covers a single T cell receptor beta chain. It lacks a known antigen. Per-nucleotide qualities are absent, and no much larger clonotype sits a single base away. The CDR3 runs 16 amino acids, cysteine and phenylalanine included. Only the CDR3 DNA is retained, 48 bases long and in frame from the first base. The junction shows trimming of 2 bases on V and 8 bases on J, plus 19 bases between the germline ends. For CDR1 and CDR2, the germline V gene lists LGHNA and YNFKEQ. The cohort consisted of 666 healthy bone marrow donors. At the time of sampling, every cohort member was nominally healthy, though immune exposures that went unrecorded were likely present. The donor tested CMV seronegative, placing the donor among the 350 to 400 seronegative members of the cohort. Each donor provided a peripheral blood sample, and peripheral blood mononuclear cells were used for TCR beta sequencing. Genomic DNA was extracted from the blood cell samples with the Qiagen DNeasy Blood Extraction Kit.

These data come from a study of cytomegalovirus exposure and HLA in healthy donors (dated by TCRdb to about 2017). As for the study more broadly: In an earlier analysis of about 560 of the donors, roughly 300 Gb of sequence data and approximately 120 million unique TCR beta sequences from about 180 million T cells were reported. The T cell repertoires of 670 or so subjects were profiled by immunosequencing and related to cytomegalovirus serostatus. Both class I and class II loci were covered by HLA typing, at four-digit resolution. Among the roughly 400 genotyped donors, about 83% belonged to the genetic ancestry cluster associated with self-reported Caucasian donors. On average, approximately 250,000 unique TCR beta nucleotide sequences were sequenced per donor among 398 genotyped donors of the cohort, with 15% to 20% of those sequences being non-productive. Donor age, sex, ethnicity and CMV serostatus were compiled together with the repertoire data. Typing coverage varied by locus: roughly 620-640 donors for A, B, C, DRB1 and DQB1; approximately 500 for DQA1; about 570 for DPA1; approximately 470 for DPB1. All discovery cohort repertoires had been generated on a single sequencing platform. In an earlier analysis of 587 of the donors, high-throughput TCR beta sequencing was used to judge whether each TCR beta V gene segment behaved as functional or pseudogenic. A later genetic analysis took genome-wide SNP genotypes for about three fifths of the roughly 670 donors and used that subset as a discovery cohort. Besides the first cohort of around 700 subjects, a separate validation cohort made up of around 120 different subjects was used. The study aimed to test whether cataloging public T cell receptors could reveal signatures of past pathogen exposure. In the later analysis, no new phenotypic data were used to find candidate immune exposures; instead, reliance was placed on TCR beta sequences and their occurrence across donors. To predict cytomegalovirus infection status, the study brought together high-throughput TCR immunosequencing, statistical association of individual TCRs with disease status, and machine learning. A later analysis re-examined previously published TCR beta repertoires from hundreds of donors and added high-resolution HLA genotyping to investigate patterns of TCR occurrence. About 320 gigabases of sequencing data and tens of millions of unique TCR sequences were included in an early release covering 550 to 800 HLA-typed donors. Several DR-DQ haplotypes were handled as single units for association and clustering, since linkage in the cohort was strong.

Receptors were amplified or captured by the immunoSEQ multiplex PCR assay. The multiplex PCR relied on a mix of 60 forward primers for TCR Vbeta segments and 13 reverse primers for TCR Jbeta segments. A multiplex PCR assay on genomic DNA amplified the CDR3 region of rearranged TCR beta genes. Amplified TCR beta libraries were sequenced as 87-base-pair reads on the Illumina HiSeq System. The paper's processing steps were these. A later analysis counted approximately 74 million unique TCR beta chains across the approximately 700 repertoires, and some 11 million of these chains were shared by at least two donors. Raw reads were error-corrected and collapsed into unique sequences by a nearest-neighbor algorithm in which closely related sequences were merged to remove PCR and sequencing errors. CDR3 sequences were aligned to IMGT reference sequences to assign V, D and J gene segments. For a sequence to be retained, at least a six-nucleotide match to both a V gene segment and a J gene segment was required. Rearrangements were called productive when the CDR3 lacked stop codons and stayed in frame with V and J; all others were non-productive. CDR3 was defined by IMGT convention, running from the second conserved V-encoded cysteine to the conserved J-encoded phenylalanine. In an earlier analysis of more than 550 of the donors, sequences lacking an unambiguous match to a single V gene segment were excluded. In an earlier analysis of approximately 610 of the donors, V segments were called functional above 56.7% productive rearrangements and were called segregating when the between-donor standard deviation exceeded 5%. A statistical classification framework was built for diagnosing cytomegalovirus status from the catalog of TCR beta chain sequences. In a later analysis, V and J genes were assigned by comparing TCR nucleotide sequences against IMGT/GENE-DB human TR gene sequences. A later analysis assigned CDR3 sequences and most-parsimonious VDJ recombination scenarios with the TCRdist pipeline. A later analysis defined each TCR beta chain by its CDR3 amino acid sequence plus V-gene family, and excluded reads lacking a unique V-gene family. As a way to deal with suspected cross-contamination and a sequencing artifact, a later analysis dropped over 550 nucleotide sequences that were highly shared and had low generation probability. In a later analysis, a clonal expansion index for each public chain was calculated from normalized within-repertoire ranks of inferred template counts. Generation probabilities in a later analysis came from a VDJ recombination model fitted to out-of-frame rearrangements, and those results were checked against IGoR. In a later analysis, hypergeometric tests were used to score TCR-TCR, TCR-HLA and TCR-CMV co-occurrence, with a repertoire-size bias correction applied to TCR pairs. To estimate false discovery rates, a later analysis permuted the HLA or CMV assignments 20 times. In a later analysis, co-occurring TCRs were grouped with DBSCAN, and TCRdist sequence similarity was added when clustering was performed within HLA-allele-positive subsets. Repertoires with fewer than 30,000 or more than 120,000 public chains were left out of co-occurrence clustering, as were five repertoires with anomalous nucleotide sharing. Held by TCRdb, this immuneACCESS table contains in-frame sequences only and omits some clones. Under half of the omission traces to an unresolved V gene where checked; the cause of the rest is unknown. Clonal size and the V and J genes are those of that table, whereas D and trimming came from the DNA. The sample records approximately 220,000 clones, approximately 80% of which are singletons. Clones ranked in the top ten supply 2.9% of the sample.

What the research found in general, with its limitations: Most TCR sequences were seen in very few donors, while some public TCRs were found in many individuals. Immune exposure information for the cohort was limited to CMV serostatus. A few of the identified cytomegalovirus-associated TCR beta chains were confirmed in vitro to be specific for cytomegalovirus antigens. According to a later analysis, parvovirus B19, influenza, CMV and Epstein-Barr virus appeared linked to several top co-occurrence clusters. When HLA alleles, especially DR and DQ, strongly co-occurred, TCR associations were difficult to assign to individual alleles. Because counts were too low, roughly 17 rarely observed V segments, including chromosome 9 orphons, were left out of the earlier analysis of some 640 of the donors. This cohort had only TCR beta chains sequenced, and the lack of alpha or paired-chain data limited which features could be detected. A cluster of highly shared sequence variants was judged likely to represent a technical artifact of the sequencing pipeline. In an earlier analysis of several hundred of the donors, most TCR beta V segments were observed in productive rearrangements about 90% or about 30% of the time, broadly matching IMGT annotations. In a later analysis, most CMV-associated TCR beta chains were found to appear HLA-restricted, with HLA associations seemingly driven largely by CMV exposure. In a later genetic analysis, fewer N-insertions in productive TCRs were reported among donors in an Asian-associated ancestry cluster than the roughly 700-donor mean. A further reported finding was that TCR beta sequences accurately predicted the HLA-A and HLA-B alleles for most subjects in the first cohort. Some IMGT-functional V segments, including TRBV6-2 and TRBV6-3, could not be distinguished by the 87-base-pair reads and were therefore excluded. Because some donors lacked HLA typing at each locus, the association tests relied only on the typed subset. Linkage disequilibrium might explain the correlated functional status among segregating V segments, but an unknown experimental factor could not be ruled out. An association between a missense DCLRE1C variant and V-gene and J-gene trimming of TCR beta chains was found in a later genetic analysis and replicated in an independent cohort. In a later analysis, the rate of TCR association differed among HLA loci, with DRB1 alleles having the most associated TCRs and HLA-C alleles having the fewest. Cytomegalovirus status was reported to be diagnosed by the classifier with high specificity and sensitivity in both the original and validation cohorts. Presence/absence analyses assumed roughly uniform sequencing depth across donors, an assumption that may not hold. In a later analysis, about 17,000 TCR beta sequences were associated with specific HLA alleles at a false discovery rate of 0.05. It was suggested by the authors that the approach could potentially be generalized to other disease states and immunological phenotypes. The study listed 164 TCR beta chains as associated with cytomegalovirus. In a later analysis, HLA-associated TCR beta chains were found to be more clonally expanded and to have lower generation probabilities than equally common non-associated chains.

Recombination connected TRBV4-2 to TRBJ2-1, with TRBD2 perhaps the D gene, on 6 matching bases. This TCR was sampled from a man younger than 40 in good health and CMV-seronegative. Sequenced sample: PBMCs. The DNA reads TGTGCCAGCAGCCAAAGCTTGGGGGGTGAGCTCGATGAGCAGTTCTTC. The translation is CASSQSLGGELDEQFF.